The 19 T cell receptor beta chains below all came from one sample that was sequenced in a study of blood T cell repertoires in COVID-19. Profiling relied on immunoSEQ multiplex PCR, and the TCRdb table lists in-frame clones only, not all of them. The data hold 200,000 to 300,000 clones, with 75% to 90% observed a single time. The sample comprised PBMCs or T cells enriched from blood (not recorded which). Every receptor here comes from a woman aged 30 to 39 who had recovered from COVID-19.

The chain recombines TRBV2 with TRBJ1-2, with D unclear. The CDR3 extends over 11 amino acids. The ends were cut back, 6 bases at V and 3 bases at J, with 5 bases in the middle. Germline V gene data show CDR1 as SNHLY and CDR2 as FYNNEI. The CDR3 is CASRADYGYTF. In DNA, the CDR3 is TGTGCCAGCAGGGCGGACTATGGCTACACCTTC.

The chain combines TRBV11-3 with TRBJ2-7, with 8 nucleotides matching TRBD2. Looked up from germline, CDR1 is SGHNT and CDR2 is YENEEA. The CDR3 runs 14 residues. Unmatched junction bases numbered 2, after V lost 3 bases and J lost 1 base. As DNA, the CDR3 is TGTGCCAGCAGCTTGGGGACTAGTTCCTACGAGCAGTACTTC. Protein: CASSLGTSSYEQYF. Filled out from reference TRBV11-3 and TRBJ2-7, the complete variable domain reads EAGVVQSPRYKIIEKKQPVAFWCNPISGHNTLYWYLQNLGQGPELLIRYENEEAVDDSQLPKDRFSAERLKGVDSTLKIQPAELGDSAVYLCASSLGTSSYEQYFGPGTRLTVT.

The chain uses TRBV27 and TRBJ1-4, with 8 bases matching TRBD1. The J segment lost 7 bases and the V segment lost 4 bases, leaving 5 bases of the junction unmatched. Germline assignment: CDR1 MNHEY and CDR2 SMNVEV (reference sequence). CDR3 length equals 14 residues. CDR3 protein: CASSWTGRGEKLFF. The DNA for the CDR3 is TGTGCCAGCAGTTGGACAGGGCGGGGTGAAAAACTGTTTTTT.

The V and J genes are TRBV3-1 (or the pseudogene TRBV3-2) and TRBJ2-1, with TRBD1 matching over 9 bases. With V trimmed by 4 bases and J by 5 bases, 6 bases remained unmatched. This CDR3 has 15 amino acids. CDR1 is LGHDT and CDR2 is YNNKEL in the germline V gene (reference sequence). The CDR3 nucleotides read TGTGCCAGCAGCCTTGACAGGGGGACAAACAATGAGCAGTTCTTC. Protein: CASSLDRGTNNEQFF.

This clone was counted between two and nine times. CDR3 sequence reads: CASSYSGLTGRDGYTF. CDR3 bases: TGTGCCAGCAGTTACTCGGGACTGACAGGGAGAGATGGCTACACCTTC. The chain couples TRBV6-2 or TRBV6-3 to TRBJ1-2; 7 bases map to TRBD1. V was pared by 0 bases and J by 6 bases, with 10 bases of the junction left unmatched. In germline, CDR1 is MNHEY, CDR2 SVGEGT. The CDR3 length is 16 residues.

The V call is TRBV12-3 or TRBV12-4, the J call TRBJ1-2; 10 bases map to TRBD1. With 6 bases clipped from V and 7 bases from J, the junction kept 5 bases outside the gene matches. This CDR3 is 13 amino acids long. The CDR3 DNA follows: TGTGCCAGCAGCACCGGGACAGGGGTTGGCTACACCTTC. It yields the protein CASSTGTGVGYTF.

The chain couples TRBV10-3 to TRBJ1-1; D is possibly TRBD1 (6 bases). Trimming stripped 4 bases from V and 6 bases from J, with 9 bases between. Germline V gene sequence: CDR1 ENHRY, CDR2 SYGVKD. The CDR3 runs 12 residues. CDR3 DNA sequence: TGTGCCATCAGTGGTGCAGGGGCTGAAGCTTTCTTT. Its translation is CAISGAGAEAFF.

The rearrangement uses TRBV5-1 and TRBJ2-1, with 12 nucleotides matching TRBD2. J lost 1 base, V lost 3 bases, and 11 bases had no gene match. Germline assignment: CDR1 SGHRS and CDR2 YFSETQ. There are 19 residues in the CDR3. CDR3 coding DNA: TGCGCCAGCAGCTCGGGTCCTAGCGGGAGGGCCGTATCCTACAATGAGCAGTTCTTC. Protein: CASSSGPSGRAVSYNEQFF.

CDR3: CASTIRLGEKLFF. The CDR3 nucleotides are TGTGCCAGCACCATCCGACTCGGGGAAAAACTGTTTTTT. The V call is TRBV7-9, the J call TRBJ1-4, with D unclear. Trimming cost V 7 bases and J 8 bases, with 14 bases left between them. Per the germline V gene, CDR1 is SEHNR and CDR2 is FQNEAQ (reference sequence). The CDR3 covers 13 residues.

The chain joins TRBV7-2 to TRBJ2-1; TRBD2 might be the D (7 bases). Germline V lookup: CDR1 SGHTA, CDR2 FQGNSA. V lost 0 bases, J lost 0 bases, and 21 bases lay in between. The CDR3 spans 20 residues. The CDR3 here is CASSLARGGSRLNSYNEQFF. CDR3 DNA: TGTGCCAGCAGCTTAGCAAGGGGGGGATCCCGACTAAACTCCTACAATGAGCAGTTCTTC.

V gene TRBV28 combines with J gene TRBJ2-7; no definite D call. This CDR3 spans 13 amino acids. The germline V and J ends were trimmed by 6 bases and 2 bases, with 11 bases remaining between them. The V gene's germline CDR1 is MDHEN and CDR2 SYDVKM. The chain's CDR3 is CASSLPSTYEQYF. CDR3 in DNA: TGTGCCAGCAGCCTGCCCTCTACCTACGAGCAGTACTTC.

The chain uses TRBV7-9 and TRBJ2-1; D is possibly TRBD1 (6 bases). The CDR3 loop spans 14 amino acids. With 5 bases removed from V and 4 bases from J, the gap between germline ends came to 12 bases. The germline V gene encodes CDR1 SEHNR and CDR2 FQNEAQ (reference sequence). The CDR3 DNA follows: TGTGCCAGCAGCCTCCCCGGACAGTACAATGAGCAGTTCTTC. Its translation: CASSLPGQYNEQFF.

The chain carries TRBV28 and TRBJ2-3, with D maybe TRBD1 (6 bases). Germline V CDR1 and CDR2: MDHEN, SYDVKM. The V end lost 5 bases, the J end lost 3 bases, and 15 bases lay between the germline ends. This CDR3 has 15 residues. CDR3 in amino acids: CASSRALTGTDTQYF. CDR3 in DNA: TGTGCCAGCAGTCGCGCCTTAACAGGGACAGATACGCAGTATTTT.

This sequence joins TRBV7-4 and TRBJ2-7, with a tentative D call TRBD1 (6 bases). CDR3 length equals 15 residues. Germline assignment: CDR1 SGHVT and CDR2 SQSDAQ. V was cut by 5 bases and J by 2 bases, with 16 bases left in between. The CDR3 DNA sequence: TGTGCCAGCAGCCCAGGGGACCTTACTACCTACGAGCAGTACTTC. As protein: CASSPGDLTTYEQYF.

The chain joins TRBV5-1 to TRBJ2-3, with a possible D match to TRBD2 (6 bases). The V end was cut by 3 bases, the J end by 5 bases, with 10 bases between. There are 13 residues in the CDR3. CDR1 is SGHRS and CDR2 is YFSETQ in the germline V gene. For the CDR3, the DNA is TGCGCCAGCAGCTCCGGGGGTGGAGATACGCAGTATTTT. Its protein is CASSSGGGDTQYF. Combining the CDR3 with reference TRBV5-1 and TRBJ2-3 gives the whole variable domain KAGVTQTPRYLIKTRGQQVTLSCSPISGHRSVSWYQQTPGQGLQFLFEYFSETQRNKGNFPGRFSGRQFSNSRSEMNVSTLELGDSALYLCASSSGGGDTQYFGPGTRLTVL.

The rearrangement links TRBV29-1 to TRBJ2-1, with D maybe TRBD2 (6 bases). Deletions cut 7 bases from V and 9 bases from J, with 22 bases between. Looked up from germline, CDR1 is SQVTM and CDR2 is ANQGSEA. This CDR3 has 14 amino acids. The CDR3, as DNA: TGCAGCGCTCAACGGTTAGCGGAGGGCGGTGAGCAGTTCTTC. The encoded protein is CSAQRLAEGGEQFF.

The chain carries TRBV29-1 and TRBJ2-5, with 11 bases fitting TRBD1. The germline CDR1 and CDR2 sequences are SQVTM and ANQGSEA. J was trimmed by 5 bases and V by 5 bases; bases with no gene match: 16. The CDR3 covers 17 residues. The CDR3 here is CSVTRKDRGLVWETQYF. CDR3 DNA sequence: TGCAGCGTTACTCGAAAGGACAGGGGGCTGGTTTGGGAGACCCAGTACTTC.

The chain joins TRBV30 to TRBJ1-2; tentatively, D is TRBD1 (5 bases). Trimming stripped 3 bases from V and 6 bases from J, with 14 bases between. The CDR3 runs to 13 residues. The germline gives CDR1 GTSNPN, CDR2 SVGIG (reference sequence). The CDR3 coding sequence is TGTGCCTGGAGCCCCAAGGGGATCGATGGCTACACCTTC. Translation: CAWSPKGIDGYTF.

The chain couples TRBV9 to TRBJ1-2, with no clear D. Germline assignment: CDR1 SGDLS and CDR2 YYNGEE. CDR3 size: 15 residues. Trimming pared 4 bases from V and 2 bases from J, leaving 15 bases between. In nucleotides, the CDR3 is TGTGCCAGCAGCAACGTCTTAGGGAGGAACTATGGCTACACCTTC. Translating it yields CASSNVLGRNYGYTF.